This T cell receptor beta chain was captured in a study of T cells after yellow fever vaccination. The authors made TCR cDNA by 5'RACE template switching, adding a universal primer site and UMIs. TCRdb re-called the 5' RACE reads with MiXCR, one entry per CDR3 protein. The table records hundreds of thousands of distinct CDR3 sequences, 6.2% of them present only once. The study, taken as a whole, reports: Booster samples showed a return of most primary-vaccination clones (around 96% CD4, approximately 90% CD8). Contaminating bulk clonotypes could be abundant in FACS-sorted repertoires.

Germline V gene sequence: CDR1 MNHEY, CDR2 SMNVEV (reference sequence). With 10 bases removed from V and 3 bases from J, the gap between germline ends came to 19 bases. The length of the CDR3 is 14 residues. The sample holds a few counts of this clonotype. Its target is unknown. This specimen consisted of PBMCs, obtained 5 days after the yellow fever booster vaccination. The TCR comes from a man aged 30 to 39 who received the YFV17D yellow fever vaccine. V gene TRBV27 combines with J gene TRBJ2-7; maybe TRBD2 (6 bases). As DNA, the CDR3 is TGTGCCACCCGGAAGACCGGGAGTTACTACGAGCAGTACTTC. Translation: CATRKTGSYYEQYF.